The following is a T cell receptor (beta chain) sequence with its context. Its specific antigen is unknown. Qualities for individual bases were not recorded, and no much larger clone is one base off. This record belongs to a study of tumor-infiltrating lymphocytes in oesophageal squamous cell carcinoma (TCRdb year 2016). Looking up the germline V gene yields CDR1 SGHVT and CDR2 SQSDAQ. The CDR3 runs 15 residues from the cysteine to the phenylalanine. Only the CDR3 portion is preserved as DNA: 45 bases, with reading frame beginning at the first base. Receptors were amplified or captured by PCR. Sequenced on an Illumina HiSeq 2000. In-frame beta chains were kept once TCRdb had trimmed the public reads at Q25 with fastp and called clones with MiXCR. Entries are consolidated by CDR3 protein sequence, retaining the most common genes and DNA. Counted in this sample were 15,000 to 19,000 distinct CDR3 sequences; around half of them appeared once. About 35% of the sample goes to the ten largest clones.

The material sequenced was esophageal tumor tissue. The sequence was collected from a female donor with esophageal squamous cell carcinoma. This chain is built from TRBV7-4 and TRBJ2-6, and TRBD2 may be the D gene, going by 6 matching bases. The J call may be mistaken, given a closer DNA end match to TRBJ2-7. The CDR3 protein is CASSLAVGRSTEQYF. The nucleotide sequence reads as follows: TGTGCCAGCAGCTTAGCCGTTGGGAGGTCGACCGAGCAGTACTTC.